Following are 11 T cell receptor beta chains from one sample sequenced in a study of spatial heterogeneity in lung cancer. The time point: sample taken at primary tumor resection. TCRdb analysed the 5' RACE reads with MiXCR anew, one entry per CDR3 protein. This sample has several hundred distinct CDR3 sequences; 7% to 9.5% occur once, and the top ten carry less than 20%. The material was normal lung tissue next to the tumor, obtained at surgery. Receptors were obtained from a female donor with early-stage non-small cell lung cancer.

Note on this clonotype: This beta chain turned up in a library designed for alpha chains; as an off-target read, its abundance says little. The chain combines TRBV11-3 with TRBJ2-1, with D unresolved. V lost 0 bases and J 5 bases, leaving 8 bases between the germline ends. This CDR3 region has 14 residues. From germline, CDR1 is SGHNT and CDR2 YENEEA. CDR3 bases: TGTGCCAGCAGCTTAGAGGGGTACAACAATGAGCAGTTCTTC. Its protein product is CASSLEGYNNEQFF.

This clonotype is large (0.1 to 1%) by share. Since it is a stray read in a library aimed at alpha chains, this beta chain has a size that is not meaningful. V usage is TRBV6-1 and J usage is TRBJ2-3; 10 bases align to TRBD2. Per germline, CDR1 MNHNS and CDR2 SASEGT. This CDR3 has 15 amino acids. After removal of 5 bases from V and 0 bases from J, the junction contained 2 bases not matched to a gene. DNA for the CDR3: TGTGCCAGCAGTACTAGCGGGGTTAGCACAGATACGCAGTATTTT. Translation: CASSTSGVSTDTQYF.

Worth noting for this clonotype: Since it is a stray read in a library aimed at alpha chains, this beta chain has a size that is not meaningful. The chain couples TRBV6-5 to TRBJ2-1; D might be TRBD2 (5 bases). Germline CDR1 reads MNHEY; CDR2 reads SVGAGI. The CDR3 extends over 14 amino acids. V shed 0 bases and J shed 9 bases, with 12 bases lying between them. The CDR3 spells CASSYSHPGSEQFF. The CDR3 DNA follows: TGTGCCAGCAGTTACTCGCATCCGGGGAGTGAGCAGTTCTTC.

Notes on this clonotype: For a library built for alpha chains, this beta chain is a stray read; little rests on its size. The V gene is TRBV5-1, the J gene TRBJ2-1, with 9 bases fitting TRBD1. V shed 2 bases and J 2 bases; nucleotides not matched to a gene: 8. The germline gives CDR1 SGHRS, CDR2 YFSETQ. The CDR3 runs 17 residues. The CDR3: CASSLTTGGAPYNEQFF. The CDR3 DNA sequence: TGCGCCAGCAGCTTAACCACAGGGGGCGCCCCCTACAATGAGCAGTTCTTC.

This clonotype was counted a few times. This beta chain was picked up by a library intended for alpha chains and is off target, so its count carries little meaning. The chain combines TRBV6-2 or TRBV6-3 with TRBJ2-7; possibly TRBD1 or TRBD2 for D (6 bases each). The CDR3 extends over 14 amino acids. CDR1 MNHEY and CDR2 SVGEGT come from the germline V gene. V gave up 7 bases and J gave up 3 bases, with 16 bases separating them. In DNA, the CDR3 is TGTGCCAGCACCCCCGGGGGCCACCACTACGAGCAGTACTTC. Its protein is CASTPGGHHYEQYF.

By share of the sample, this clonotype is large. Within a library made for alpha chains, this beta chain is off target, and its count is uninformative. The chain carries TRBV27 and TRBJ2-7, with 7 bases lining up with TRBD1. Germline V gene sequence: CDR1 MNHEY, CDR2 SMNVEV (reference sequence). This CDR3 spans 17 amino acids. V was clipped by 5 bases and J by 0 bases; unmatched bases: 13. In DNA form, the CDR3 reads TGTGCCAGCAGTCGAAATCGACGGGACAGCAGCTCCTACGAGCAGTACTTC. Translation: CASSRNRRDSSSYEQYF.

This clonotype is deemed medium-sized. This beta chain was picked up by a library intended for alpha chains and is off target, so its count carries little meaning. The gene calls are TRBV19 and TRBJ2-6, with 9 bases identical to TRBD1. CDR3 length equals 17 residues. Germline assignment: CDR1 LNHDA and CDR2 SQIVND (reference sequence). The trim removed 3 bases at V and 2 bases at J, leaving 5 bases unmatched. CDR3 amino acids: CASSIGTGRAGANVLTF. CDR3 nucleotides: TGTGCCAGTAGTATTGGGACAGGGCGCGCTGGGGCCAACGTCCTGACTTTC.

This clonotype is large. Within a library made for alpha chains, this beta chain is off target, and its count is uninformative. This chain connects TRBV7-3 to TRBJ2-7; D ambiguous. This CDR3 is 14 amino acids long. V was clipped by 4 bases and J by 5 bases, with 15 bases between them. Germline values: CDR1 SGHTA, CDR2 FQGTGA. CDR3 sequence: CASSSDGPLDEQYF. The DNA of the CDR3 is TGTGCCAGCAGCTCGGACGGCCCGCTTGACGAGCAGTACTTC.

By frequency in the sample, this clonotype is large (0.1 to 1%). Within a library made for alpha chains, this beta chain is off target, and its count is uninformative. The chain recombines TRBV28 with TRBJ2-1, with TRBD2 matching 9 bases. This CDR3 is 15 amino acids long. CDR1 is MDHEN, CDR2 SYDVKM, per germline. The V and J ends lost 6 bases and 5 bases, in that order; junction bases with no gene match: 8. This CDR3 is CASSHLSGGDNEQFF. The CDR3 DNA is TGTGCCAGCAGCCACCTTAGCGGGGGAGACAATGAGCAGTTCTTC.

Relative to its sample, this clonotype is large. This beta chain is a stray read from a library made for alpha chains; its abundance is not meaningful. The chain uses TRBV20-1 and TRBJ2-5; 7 bases line up with TRBD2. Germline V CDR1 and CDR2: DFQATT, SNEGSKA (reference sequence). Germline trimming cut 3 bases from V and 0 bases from J; bases unmatched to any gene: 10. This CDR3 comprises 16 residues. CDR3 in DNA: TGCAGTGCTAGCGGCGATGGGCGGGGGTACCAAGAGACCCAGTACTTC. It encodes CSASGDGRGYQETQYF.

This clonotype was recorded a few times. This beta chain is a stray sequence in a library constructed for alpha chains; its clone size is not meaningful. This chain connects TRBV6-2 or TRBV6-3 to TRBJ2-1; D is unclear. The CDR3 runs to 13 residues. Trimming shortened V by 2 bases and J by 9 bases, and 11 bases separated the two germline ends. Germline lookup yields CDR1 MNHEY and CDR2 SVGEGT. CDR3 bases: TGTGCCAGCAGTTACGATCTAGTAGGTGAGCAGTTCTTC. This gives the protein CASSYDLVGEQFF.